This T cell receptor (beta chain) was captured by sequencing in a study of blood T cell repertoires in COVID-19. Study background: Material from acute and convalescent COVID-19 was sourced from the United States, Italy and Spain.

As handled by the study authors: The assay estimated nucleated cells by amplifying reference gene primers. Profiled with immunoSEQ multiplex PCR; TCRdb holds only in-frame clones, not every one. The V and J calls and clone size were taken over from that table, and D and trimming were inferred from the DNA. Of 70,000 to 90,000 clones listed, 79% were seen once; the top ten hold approximately 10%. Only a few counts were recorded for this clone. CDR3 size: 12 residues. V gave up 5 bases and J gave up 6 bases, with 10 bases separating them. Germline assignment: CDR1 LNHDA and CDR2 SQIVND (reference sequence).

Material: peripheral blood. The chain carries TRBV19 and TRBJ1-2, with D possibly TRBD1 on 5 matching bases. This TCR came from a man in his 70s with acute or convalescent COVID-19. The CDR3 nucleotides read TGTGCCAGTAGTGGGCAGGGCCATGGCTACACCTTC. Amino acids: CASSGQGHGYTF. Supplemented by reference TRBV19 and TRBJ1-2, the full variable domain reads DGGITQSPKYLFRKEGQNVTLSCEQNLNHDAMYWYRQDPGQGLRLIYYSQIVNDFQKGDIAEGYSVSREKKESFPLTVTSAQKNPTAFYLCASSGQGHGYTFGSGTRLTVV.